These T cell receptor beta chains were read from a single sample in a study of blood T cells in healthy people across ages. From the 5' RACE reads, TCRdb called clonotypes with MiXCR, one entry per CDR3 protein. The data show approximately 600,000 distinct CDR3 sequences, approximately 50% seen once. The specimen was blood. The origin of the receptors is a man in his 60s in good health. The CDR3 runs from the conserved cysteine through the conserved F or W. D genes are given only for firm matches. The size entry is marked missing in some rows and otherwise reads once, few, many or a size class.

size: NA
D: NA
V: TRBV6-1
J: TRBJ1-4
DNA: TGTGCCAGCAGTGAAGAGGGGACCGGCGCGAGACTGTTTTTT
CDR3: CASSEEGTGARLFF

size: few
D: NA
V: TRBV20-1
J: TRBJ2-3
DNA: TGCAGTGCCCCGAGCCTAGCGCCTCGTAGTTCAGATACGCAGTATTTT
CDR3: CSAPSLAPRSSDTQYF

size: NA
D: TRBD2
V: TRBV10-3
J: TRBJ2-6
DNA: TGTGCCATCAGTGAAAGCGGGATAAGTGGGGCCAACGTCCTGACTTTC
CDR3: CAISESGISGANVLTF

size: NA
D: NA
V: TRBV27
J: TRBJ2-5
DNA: TGTGCCAGCAGTTTATCGCCGGCAGGGAATCGAGAGACCCAGTACTTC
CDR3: CASSLSPAGNRETQYF

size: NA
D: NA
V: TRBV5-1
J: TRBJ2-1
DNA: TGCGCCAGCAGCTTGCAAGTAGGGAACAATGAGCAGTTCTTC
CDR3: CASSLQVGNNEQFF

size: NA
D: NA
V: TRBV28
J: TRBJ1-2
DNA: TGTGCCAGCACCCATCGGCTATACTACACCTTC
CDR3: CASTHRLYYTF

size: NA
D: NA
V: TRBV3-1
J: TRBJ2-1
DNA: TGTGCCAGCAGCCAAGGGAGCCGATATGAGCAGTTCTTC
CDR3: CASSQGSRYEQFF

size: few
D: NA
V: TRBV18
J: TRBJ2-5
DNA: TGTGCCAGCTTACCCTCGTCACAGGCTCCCCAAGAGACCCAGTACTTC
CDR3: CASLPSSQAPQETQYF

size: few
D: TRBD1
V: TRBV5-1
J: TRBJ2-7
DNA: TGCGCCAGCAGCTTGCGTCAGGGGGCTGGGGAGCAGTACTTC
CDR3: CASSLRQGAGEQYF

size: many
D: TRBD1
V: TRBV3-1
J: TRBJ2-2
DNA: TGTGCCAGCAGCCAAGGGACAGGGGTCACCGGGGAGCTGTTTTTT
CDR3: CASSQGTGVTGELFF

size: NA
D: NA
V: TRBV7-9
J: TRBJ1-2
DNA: TGTGCCAGCAGCCAAACTCAAGGCTACACCTTC
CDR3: CASSQTQGYTF

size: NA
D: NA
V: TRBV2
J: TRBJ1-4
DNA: TGTGCCAGCAGAATCTCGAATGAAAAACTGTTTTTT
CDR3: CASRISNEKLFF

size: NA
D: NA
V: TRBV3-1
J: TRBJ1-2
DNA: TGTGCCAGCAGCCTCGGACAGTTGGCTCGTGGCTACACCTTC
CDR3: CASSLGQLARGYTF

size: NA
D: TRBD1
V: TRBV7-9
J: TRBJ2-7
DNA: TGTGCCAGCAGCTTGGAGCTTCTCGGGACAGGGCCCTACGAGCAGAACTTC
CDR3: CASSLELLGTGPYEQNF

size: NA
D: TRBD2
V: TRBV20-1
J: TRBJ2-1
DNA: TGCAGTGCTAGAAACCCTAGCGGGGGCCGGAGTGAGCAGTTCTTC
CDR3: CSARNPSGGRSEQFF

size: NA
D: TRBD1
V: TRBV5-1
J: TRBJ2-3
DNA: TGCGCCAGCAACGGACAGGCAGATACGCAGTATTTT
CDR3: CASNGQADTQYF

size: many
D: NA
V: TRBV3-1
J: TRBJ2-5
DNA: TGTGCCAGCAGCTCGGGGGGCGTGGGGGAGACCCAGTACTTC
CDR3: CASSSGGVGETQYF

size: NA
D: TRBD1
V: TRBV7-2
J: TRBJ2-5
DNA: TGTGCCAGCAGCTTCGGGGGGACAGGGCACGAGACCCAGTACTTC
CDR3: CASSFGGTGHETQYF

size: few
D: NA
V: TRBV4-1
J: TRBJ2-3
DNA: TGCGCCAGCAGCCCTGGTGAGGGGCAGGTAGATACGCAGTATTTT
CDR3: CASSPGEGQVDTQYF

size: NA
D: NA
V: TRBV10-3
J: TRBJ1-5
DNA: TGTGCCATCAGGAAAGCAGGGAGTCATCAGCCCCAGCATTTT
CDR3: CAIRKAGSHQPQHF

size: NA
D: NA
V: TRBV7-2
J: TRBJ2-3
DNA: TGTGCCAGCAGCGTTATGGGGGCGGGGGATACGCAGTATTTT
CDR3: CASSVMGAGDTQYF

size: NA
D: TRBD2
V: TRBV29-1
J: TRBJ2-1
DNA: TGCAGCCTACGGGCTAGCGGGGACAATGAGCAGTTCTTC
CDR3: CSLRASGDNEQFF

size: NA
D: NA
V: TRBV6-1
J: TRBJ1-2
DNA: TGTGCCGGCAGTGAAGCGCTTCGGGGAGCTAACTATGGCTACACCTTC
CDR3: CAGSEALRGANYGYTF

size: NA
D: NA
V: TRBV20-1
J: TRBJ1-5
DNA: TGCAGTGCTACAGGGCTTCGGGGCAATCAGCCCCAGCATTTT
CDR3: CSATGLRGNQPQHF

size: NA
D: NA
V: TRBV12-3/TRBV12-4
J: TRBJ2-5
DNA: TGTGCCAGCAGTTTAGCGCTCGGCAGCATCCAAGAGACCCAGTACTTC
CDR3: CASSLALGSIQETQYF

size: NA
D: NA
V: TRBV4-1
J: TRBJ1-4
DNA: TGCGCCAGCAGCCAAGGAGGAGGGGCTAATGAAAAACTGTTTTTT
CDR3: CASSQGGGANEKLFF

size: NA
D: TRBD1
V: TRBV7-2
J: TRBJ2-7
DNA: TGTGCCAGCAGCCTCCGACCGGGACAGGGGGCCAACGAGCAGTACTTC
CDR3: CASSLRPGQGANEQYF

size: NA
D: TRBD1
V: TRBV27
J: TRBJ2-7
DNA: TGTGCCAGCAGTCCCCAGCCCGGACAGGGGAATGCTCTCGAGCAGTACTTC
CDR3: CASSPQPGQGNALEQYF

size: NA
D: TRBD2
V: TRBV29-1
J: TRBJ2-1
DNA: TGCAGCTGGTCGGCTAGCGGAAACAATGAGCAGTTCTTC
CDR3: CSWSASGNNEQFF

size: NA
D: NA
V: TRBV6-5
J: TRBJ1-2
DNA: TGTGCCAGCAGATTCCGGGACGGTCATGGCTACACCTTC
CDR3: CASRFRDGHGYTF

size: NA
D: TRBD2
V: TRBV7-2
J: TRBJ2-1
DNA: TGTGCCAGCAGCAGGGGAGGGACTGCGAACAATGAGCAGTTCTTC
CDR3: CASSRGGTANNEQFF

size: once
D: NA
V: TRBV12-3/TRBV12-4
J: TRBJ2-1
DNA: TGTGCCAGCGTGGAGGGGGCCTACAATGAGCAGTTCTTC
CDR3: CASVEGAYNEQFF

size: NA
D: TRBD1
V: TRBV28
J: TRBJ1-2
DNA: TGTGCCAGCAGATCCCCACAGGGGCTACACTATGGCTACACCTTC
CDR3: CASRSPQGLHYGYTF

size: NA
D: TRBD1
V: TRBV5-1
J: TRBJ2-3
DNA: TGCGCCAGCAGCCGGGCGGGACAGGGGGCTGGAGATACGCAGTATTTT
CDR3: CASSRAGQGAGDTQYF

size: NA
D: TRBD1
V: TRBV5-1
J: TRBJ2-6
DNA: TGCGCCAGCAGCTTGGCGGGGACAGTCTCTGGGGCCAACGTCCTGACTTTC
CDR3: CASSLAGTVSGANVLTF

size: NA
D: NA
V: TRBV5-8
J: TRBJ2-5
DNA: TGTGCCAGCAGCCACGGGCAGCTACAAGAGACCCAGTACTTC
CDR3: CASSHGQLQETQYF

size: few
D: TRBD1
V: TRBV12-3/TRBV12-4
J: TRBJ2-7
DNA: TGTGCCAGCAGCCATGGGACAGGGAGCGAGCAGTACTTC
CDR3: CASSHGTGSEQYF